These 32 T cell receptor beta chains share one sample of origin, sequenced in a study of cytomegalovirus exposure and HLA in healthy donors. PCR was performed using 60 Vbeta and 13 Jbeta primers. Libraries were prepared by immunoSEQ multiplex PCR; TCRdb keeps only in-frame clonotypes and omits some of them. The data contain around 220,000 clones, 60% to 80% of them singletons. The sample taken for sequencing was PBMCs. These receptors were taken from a man younger than 35 in good health and CMV-seronegative.

This chain's CDR3 is CASSKQGVGEQFF. The DNA for the CDR3 is TGTGCCAGTAGTAAGCAAGGGGTAGGCGAGCAGTTCTTC. The chain has TRBV19 and TRBJ2-1, with D possibly being TRBD1 (5 bases). V lost 4 bases, J lost 10 bases, and 14 bases lay in between. CDR3 length: 13 residues. Germline-derived CDR1 and CDR2 are LNHDA and SQIVND (reference sequence).

To note about this clone: Other DNA variants within this sample encode the same CDR3. This rearrangement joins TRBV4-3 to TRBJ1-1; TRBD1 aligns across 8 bases. Germline values: CDR1 LGHNA, CDR2 YSLEER. The CDR3 loop spans 15 amino acids. With V trimmed by 3 bases and J by 5 bases, 8 bases remained unmatched. DNA of the CDR3: TGCGCCAGCAGCCAGGAAGACAGGGGCGGGACTGAAGCTTTCTTT. It encodes CASSQEDRGGTEAFF.

The CDR3: CASSVQLAGVVNEQFF. CDR3 in DNA: TGTGCCAGCAGCGTTCAGCTAGCGGGAGTAGTCAATGAGCAGTTCTTC. V gene TRBV9 combines with J gene TRBJ2-1, with 10 nucleotides matching TRBD2. V lost 2 bases to trimming and J lost 6 bases; unmatched junction nucleotides: 8. Germline assignment: CDR1 SGDLS and CDR2 YYNGEE. CDR3 length: 16 amino acids.

This chain connects TRBV5-4 to TRBJ1-2; 8 bases match TRBD1. There are 13 residues in the CDR3. With 4 bases clipped from V and 8 bases from J, the junction kept 7 bases outside the gene matches. CDR1 is SGHNT, CDR2 YYREEE, per germline (reference sequence). The CDR3 is CASSPDRGLGYTF. The CDR3 region has the DNA TGTGCCAGCAGCCCAGACAGGGGTTTAGGCTACACCTTC. Full variable domain (rest looked up from reference TRBV5-4 and TRBJ1-2): ETGVTQSPTHLIKTRGQQVTLRCSSQSGHNTVSWYQQALGQGPQFIFQYYREEENGRGNFPPRFSGLQFPNYSSELNVNALELDDSALYLCASSPDRGLGYTFGSGTRLTVV.

This rearrangement joins TRBV10-2 to TRBJ1-3; 10 bases match TRBD1. Germline CDR1 WSHSY, CDR2 SAAADI. This CDR3 spans 16 amino acids. V shed 5 bases and J 3 bases; nucleotides not matched to a gene: 7. Written as DNA, the CDR3 is TGCGCCAGCAGTAAGCCGGGACAGGGGTATGGAAACACCATATATTTT. Its translation is CASSKPGQGYGNTIYF.

V gene TRBV5-4 combines with J gene TRBJ2-1; a possible D gene is TRBD2 (6 bases). Germline loops: CDR1 SGHNT, CDR2 YYREEE (reference sequence). Trimming left V 4 bases short and J 6 bases short, with 11 bases between. The CDR3 is 13 residues long. CDR3 bases: TGTGCCAGCAGCCCCGGGAGCAGCAATGAGCAGTTCTTC. Translating it yields CASSPGSSNEQFF.

This clone was observed a few times. This chain uses TRBV27 with TRBJ1-1; the D gene is possibly TRBD1 (5 bases). From germline, CDR1 is MNHEY and CDR2 SMNVEV (reference sequence). CDR3 length equals 14 residues. V was trimmed by 4 bases and J by 2 bases, leaving 11 bases between them. This chain's CDR3 is CASSYSRVNTEAFF. CDR3 coding DNA: TGTGCCAGCAGTTACTCCAGGGTTAACACTGAAGCTTTCTTT.

This CDR3 is CASSLERSGGASNEQFF. CDR3 bases: TGTGCCAGCAGCTTAGAGAGGAGCGGGGGGGCAAGCAATGAGCAGTTCTTC. J is TRBJ2-1 and V is TRBV7-8, with TRBD2 matching over 10 bases. CDR3 length: 17 residues. The junction had 9 bases not matched to a gene; V was cut back by 1 base and J by 6 bases. CDR1 and CDR2 (germline): SGHVS, FQNEAQ.

The rearrangement joins TRBV10-2 to TRBJ2-7; D possibly corresponds to TRBD2 (6 bases). The V end was cut by 4 bases, the J end by 3 bases, with 10 bases between. CDR1 is WSHSY, CDR2 SAAADI, per germline. This CDR3 spans 13 amino acids. The CDR3 DNA follows: TGCGCCAGCAGTGGGGCGGACTACTACGAGCAGTACTTC. Encoded protein: CASSGADYYEQYF.

The chain recombines TRBV5-4 with TRBJ2-7, with 10 bases fitting TRBD1. Per germline, CDR1 SGHNT and CDR2 YYREEE (reference sequence). The V and J ends lost 3 bases and 4 bases, in that order; junction bases with no gene match: 1. This CDR3 has 13 residues. The CDR3 DNA follows: TGTGCCAGCAGCTCGGGACAGGGGTACGAGCAGTACTTC. Its translation is CASSSGQGYEQYF. The whole variable domain, filled in from reference TRBV5-4 and TRBJ2-7, reads ETGVTQSPTHLIKTRGQQVTLRCSSQSGHNTVSWYQQALGQGPQFIFQYYREEENGRGNFPPRFSGLQFPNYSSELNVNALELDDSALYLCASSSGQGYEQYFGPGTRLTVT.

The CDR3 reads CASSLARGDTIYF. DNA for the CDR3: TGTGCCAGCAGTTTGGCCAGGGGGGACACCATATATTTT. The rearrangement joins TRBV27 to TRBJ1-3, with 7 bases aligning to TRBD1. From germline, CDR1 is MNHEY and CDR2 SMNVEV (reference sequence). J lost 8 bases, V lost 3 bases, and 4 bases had no gene match. The CDR3 runs to 13 residues.

The chain combines TRBV11-2 with TRBJ2-7, with 13 bases fitting TRBD2. This CDR3 region has 14 residues. Looked up from germline, CDR1 is SGHAT and CDR2 is FQNNGV. V lost 4 bases and J lost 4; bases outside the gene matches: 1. The CDR3 loop is CASSWTSGGYEQYF. The CDR3 DNA reads TGTGCCAGCAGCTGGACTAGCGGGGGTTACGAGCAGTACTTC. Full variable domain (remainder filled in from reference TRBV11-2 and TRBJ2-7): EAGVAQSPRYKIIEKRQSVAFWCNPISGHATLYWYQQILGQGPKLLIQFQNNGVVDDSQLPKDRFSAERLKGVDSTLKIQPAKLEDSAVYLCASSWTSGGYEQYFGPGTRLTVT.

The chain is built from TRBV4-3 and TRBJ2-3; TRBD2 aligns across 7 bases. J gave up 4 bases and V 0 bases, and 1 base lay outside the gene matches. The CDR3 extends over 14 amino acids. Germline CDR1 reads LGHNA; CDR2 reads YSLEER. CDR3 in DNA: TGCGCCAGCAGCCAAGAAGGACTAGCAGATACGCAGTATTTT. Translation gives CASSQEGLADTQYF.

The chain has TRBV9 and TRBJ1-3; 7 bases align to TRBD1. Looked up from germline, CDR1 is SGDLS and CDR2 is YYNGEE. This CDR3 has 11 residues. With 6 bases clipped from V and 8 bases from J, the junction kept 2 bases outside the gene matches. This CDR3 reads CASKGADTIYF. CDR3 in DNA: TGTGCCAGCAAGGGGGCGGACACCATATATTTT.

The chain recombines TRBV29-1 with TRBJ2-7; perhaps TRBD1 as D (6 bases). This CDR3 region has 13 residues. Germline values: CDR1 SQVTM, CDR2 ANQGSEA. V gave up 3 bases and J gave up 5 bases, with 14 bases separating them. CDR3 loop: CSVDGGLGNEQYF. Written as DNA, the CDR3 is TGCAGCGTTGATGGGGGCTTGGGTAACGAGCAGTACTTC.

The V gene is TRBV28, the J gene TRBJ1-2; perhaps TRBD1 as D (5 bases). CDR1 MDHEN and CDR2 SYDVKM come from the germline V gene. The germline V and J ends were trimmed by 3 bases and 3 bases, with 14 bases remaining between them. This CDR3 has 15 amino acids. The CDR3 region is CASSLGQTPHYGYTF. CDR3 coding DNA: TGTGCCAGCAGTTTGGGGCAGACCCCCCACTATGGCTACACCTTC.

The chain has TRBV28 and TRBJ2-7, with TRBD1 matching over 11 bases. Trimming took 7 bases from V and 7 from J; bases not matched to a gene: 9. Germline V gives CDR1 MDHEN, CDR2 SYDVKM. The CDR3 is 14 amino acids. The CDR3 DNA sequence: TGTGCCAGCACCGCCGGGACAGGGGGTTTAGAGCAGTACTTC. It translates to CASTAGTGGLEQYF.

The chain carries TRBV5-1 and TRBJ1-1, with D hard to call. The germline V and J ends were trimmed by 0 bases and 1 base, with 7 bases remaining between them. This CDR3 is built from 14 residues. Germline loops: CDR1 SGHRS, CDR2 YFSETQ. The CDR3 reads CASSLGYGNTEAFF. CDR3 DNA: TGCGCCAGCAGCTTGGGCTACGGGAACACTGAAGCTTTCTTT.

The V and J genes are TRBV13 and TRBJ1-4; weak D call: TRBD1 (5 bases). From germline, CDR1 is PRHDT and CDR2 FYEKMQ (reference sequence). Trimming removed 1 base at V and 6 bases at J, with 15 bases between. This CDR3 spans 16 amino acids. DNA of the CDR3: TGTGCCAGCAGCTTAGCGGTAAGGGGCAGTGATGAAAAACTGTTTTTT. It specifies CASSLAVRGSDEKLFF.

The chain is built from TRBV9 and TRBJ2-5; TRBD2 aligns across 9 bases. Germline V gene sequence: CDR1 SGDLS, CDR2 YYNGEE. The CDR3 spans 14 residues. V dropped 2 bases and J dropped 5; count of bases not matched to a gene: 4. The CDR3: CASSVWTSDETQYF. As DNA, the CDR3 is TGTGCCAGCAGCGTGTGGACTAGCGATGAGACCCAGTACTTC.

The V gene is TRBV6-5, the J gene TRBJ2-7, with D tentatively TRBD1 (6 bases). The ends were cut back, 0 bases at V and 2 bases at J, with 8 bases in the middle. Germline V gene sequence: CDR1 MNHEY, CDR2 SVGAGI. This CDR3 is 14 amino acids long. The CDR3 region has the DNA TGTGCCAGCAGTTACTCCGAGGGGGCCTACGAGCAGTACTTC. Its translation: CASSYSEGAYEQYF.

This clone appeared a few times. The gene calls are TRBV2 and TRBJ1-4; D might be TRBD1 (5 bases). The V end lost 6 bases, the J end lost 5 bases, and 16 bases lay between the germline ends. CDR3 length: 15 residues. Germline V gene lookup returns CDR1 SNHLY and CDR2 FYNNEI. DNA of the CDR3: TGTGCCAGCAGGGGAATTCAGGGTAGGAATGAAAAACTGTTTTTT. Translation: CASRGIQGRNEKLFF. The full variable domain, its missing parts supplied by reference TRBV2 and TRBJ1-4, is EPEVTQTPSHQVTQMGQEVILRCVPISNHLYFYWYRQILGQKVEFLVSFYNNEISEKSEIFDDQFSVERPDGSNFTLKIRSTKLEDSAMYFCASRGIQGRNEKLFFGSGTQLSVL.

The chain uses TRBV5-4 and TRBJ2-3; perhaps TRBD1 as D (5 bases). Germline V lookup: CDR1 SGHNT, CDR2 YYREEE (reference sequence). V dropped 0 bases and J dropped 1 base, with 6 bases sitting between them. The length of the CDR3 is 14 residues. The CDR3 sequence is CASSLGGGTDTQYF. Here the CDR3 DNA reads TGTGCCAGCAGCTTGGGGGGCGGCACAGATACGCAGTATTTT.

The chain has TRBV28 and TRBJ2-5; 11 nucleotides align to TRBD1. The CDR3 is 16 residues long. Germline values: CDR1 MDHEN, CDR2 SYDVKM. V lost 4 bases, J lost 3 bases, and 7 bases stayed unmatched. DNA of the CDR3: TGTGCCAGCAGTTCATATAGGACAGGGGGCAAAGAGACCCAGTACTTC. It encodes CASSSYRTGGKETQYF.

The V call is TRBV30, the J call TRBJ2-2, with 8 bases aligning to TRBD1. Trimming removed 5 bases from V and 6 bases from J; junction bases left unmatched: 11. The length of the CDR3 is 15 residues. Germline assignment: CDR1 GTSNPN and CDR2 SVGIG (reference sequence). CDR3 sequence reads: CAWSGRTGLAGELFF. Here the CDR3 DNA reads TGTGCCTGGTCTGGGAGGACAGGGTTAGCCGGGGAGCTGTTTTTT. Complete variable domain (other parts from reference TRBV30 and TRBJ2-2): SQTIHQWPATLVQPVGSPLSLECTVEGTSNPNLYWYRQAAGRGLQLLFYSVGIGQISSEVPQNLSASRPQDRQFILSSKKLLLSDSGFYLCAWSGRTGLAGELFFGEGSRLTVL.

The chain uses TRBV4-2 and TRBJ2-2; 11 nucleotides agree with TRBD2. The CDR3 runs 15 residues. Germline trimming cut 4 bases from V and 5 bases from J; bases unmatched to any gene: 3. Germline CDR1 LGHNA, CDR2 YNFKEQ. Here the CDR3 reads CASSPLAGGTGELFF. CDR3 coding DNA: TGTGCCAGCAGCCCCCTAGCGGGAGGAACCGGGGAGCTGTTTTTT.

This clone has only a few counts. This rearrangement joins TRBV18 to TRBJ1-1; 10 bases are shared with TRBD1. The CDR3 has 15 amino acids. V shed 6 bases and J 1 base; nucleotides not matched to a gene: 5. Germline CDR1 is KGHSH and CDR2 is LQKENI. CDR3 in amino acids: CASSYRQGANTEAFF. The CDR3 DNA is TGTGCCAGCTCCTACAGACAGGGGGCGAACACTGAAGCTTTCTTT.

The rearrangement uses TRBV11-3 and TRBJ2-5; 9 nucleotides align to TRBD2. The CDR3 has 15 amino acids. Trimming cost V 2 bases and J 0 bases; bases outside gene matches: 1. The germline V gene has CDR1 SGHNT and CDR2 YENEEA. The CDR3 region has the DNA TGTGCCAGCAGCTTACGGACTAGCGACCAAGAGACCCAGTACTTC. Amino acids: CASSLRTSDQETQYF.

The rearrangement joins TRBV30 to TRBJ2-6; 9 nucleotides align to TRBD1. V trimming: 4 bases; J trimming: 3 bases; junction bases outside the gene matches: 4. Germline CDR1 GTSNPN, CDR2 SVGIG (reference sequence). The CDR3 covers 15 residues. The CDR3 nucleotides are TGTGCCTGGACTACAGGGGGCTTTGGGGCCAACGTCCTGACTTTC. Its translation: CAWTTGGFGANVLTF.

The chain is built from TRBV7-9 and TRBJ2-1, with 14 bases fitting TRBD2. Per germline, CDR1 SEHNR and CDR2 FQNEAQ (reference sequence). The trim removed 4 bases at V and 0 bases at J, leaving 5 bases unmatched. The CDR3 runs 18 residues. The CDR3 DNA follows: TGTGCCAGCAGCTGGACTAGCGGGAGGACCTACTCCTACAATGAGCAGTTCTTC. Protein product: CASSWTSGRTYSYNEQFF.

The gene calls are TRBV5-1 and TRBJ1-5; TRBD1 might be the D (5 bases). The ends were cut back, 0 bases at V and 5 bases at J, with 6 bases in the middle. Germline V lookup: CDR1 SGHRS, CDR2 YFSETQ. This CDR3 region has 13 residues. The CDR3, as DNA: TGCGCCAGCAGCTTGGAGGGGCATCAGCCCCAGCATTTT. This gives the protein CASSLEGHQPQHF.

The chain joins TRBV19 to TRBJ1-5; TRBD1 is a possible D gene (6 bases). The CDR3 is 16 amino acids. The V gene's germline CDR1 is LNHDA and CDR2 SQIVND (reference sequence). The V gene lost 7 bases and the J gene lost 1 base, with 17 bases spanning the gap. This CDR3 is CASTGGANKSNQPQHF. CDR3 DNA: TGTGCCAGTACCGGGGGGGCTAATAAGAGCAATCAGCCCCAGCATTTT.